What follows are 19 T cell receptor beta chains derived from one specimen sequenced in a study of read filtering for tumor transcriptome and immune sequencing. The library was built from roughly 400 ng RNA with molecular barcoded adaptors for alpha/delta and beta/gamma chains. TCRdb ran MiXCR on the reads and lists one entry per CDR3 protein. Of around 130,000 distinct CDR3 sequences detected, under 15% appear once; the ten largest clones hold 9.5% to 11%. Sequenced input: a population of CD138-negative cells sorted from bone marrow. The receptors stem from a donor at least 40 years old with multiple myeloma.

Turning to this clonotype: Compared with germline, one end of the junction differs, possibly owing to a read error. The gene calls are TRBV7-2 and TRBJ1-5; D remains ambiguous. Per the germline V gene, CDR1 is SGHTA and CDR2 is FQGNSA. This CDR3 spans 14 amino acids. The DNA of the CDR3 is TGTGCCAGCAGCCTAGAGGTTAGCGATCAGCCCCAGCATTTT. Translating gives CASSLEVSDQPQHF. Complete variable domain (other parts from reference TRBV7-2 and TRBJ1-5): GAGVSQSPSNKVTEKGKDVELRCDPISGHTALYWYRQSLGQGLEFLIYFQGNSAPDKSGLPSDRFSAERTGGSVSTLTIQRTQQEDSAVYLCASSLEVSDQPQHFGDGTRLSIL.

This clonotype was detected many times. V is TRBV3-1 and J is TRBJ2-4, with 7 bases that match TRBD1. The V gene end was trimmed by 5 bases and the J gene end by 8 bases; junction bases not matched to a gene: 12. Germline V gene data show CDR1 as LGHDT and CDR2 as YNNKEL (reference sequence). There are 15 residues in the CDR3. This CDR3 reads CASSARQGALDIQYF. CDR3 coding DNA: TGTGCCAGCAGCGCTCGACAGGGTGCCTTGGACATTCAGTACTTC.

The sample holds many counts of this clonotype. The V and J genes are TRBV5-1 and TRBJ1-2; D is unresolved. Germline V gene lookup returns CDR1 SGHRS and CDR2 YFSETQ. V was clipped by 5 bases and J by 4 bases, with 15 bases between them. The CDR3 totals 14 residues. CDR3 coding DNA: TGCGCCAGCAGATTAACTGGTTCCGGCTATGGCTACACCTTC. Its translation: CASRLTGSGYGYTF.

This clonotype has just a few counts. The V call is TRBV5-1, the J call TRBJ2-5; 8 bases match TRBD2. CDR1 is SGHRS, CDR2 YFSETQ, per germline. This CDR3 comprises 16 residues. Trimming cost V 2 bases and J 2 bases; bases outside gene matches: 8. DNA of the CDR3: TGCGCCAGCAGCTTCGGTAGCGGGGCGGTTCAAGAGACCCAGTACTTC. This codes for CASSFGSGAVQETQYF.

This clonotype was counted ten times or more. The genes are TRBV2 and TRBJ2-1, with D perhaps matching TRBD2 (7 bases). This CDR3 is 16 amino acids long. V lost 4 bases and J lost 6, with 19 bases in between. Germline V gene data show CDR1 as SNHLY and CDR2 as FYNNEI. The chain's CDR3 is CASSALAGANTNEQFF. CDR3 bases: TGTGCCAGCAGTGCTCTGGCGGGGGCAAATACCAATGAGCAGTTCTTC.

This clonotype was seen at least ten times. The rearrangement links TRBV18 to TRBJ2-5; D is possibly TRBD1 (5 bases). In germline, CDR1 is KGHSH, CDR2 LQKENI. V shed 0 bases and J shed 3 bases, with 11 bases lying between them. The CDR3 is 15 amino acids. This chain's CDR3 is CASSPPVAREETQYF. For the CDR3, the DNA is TGTGCCAGCTCACCACCGGTGGCCAGGGAAGAGACCCAGTACTTC.

This clonotype was counted a few times. The rearrangement joins TRBV30 to TRBJ1-3, with 9 bases fitting TRBD1. The CDR3 contains 13 residues. CDR1 GTSNPN and CDR2 SVGIG come from the germline V gene (reference sequence). V lost 8 bases, J lost 1 base, and 3 bases stayed unmatched. DNA of the CDR3: TGTGCCGGCGGGACAGGGTCTGGAAACACCATATATTTT. Translation gives CAGGTGSGNTIYF. The variable domain in full, completed from reference TRBV30 and TRBJ1-3, reads SQTIHQWPATLVQPVGSPLSLECTVEGTSNPNLYWYRQAAGRGLQLLFYSVGIGQISSEVPQNLSASRPQDRQFILSSKKLLLSDSGFYLCAGGTGSGNTIYFGEGSWLTVV.

As to this clonotype: Since a much larger clone is just one base distant, this may be a read error. The chain joins TRBV9 to TRBJ1-5; no clear D gene. V was pared by 2 bases and J by 15 bases, with 12 bases between. Per the germline V gene, CDR1 is SGDLS and CDR2 is YYNGEE. The CDR3 has 11 amino acids. In nucleotides, the CDR3 is TGTGCCAGCAGCGTCGACGGGGTACCGCATTTT. Its protein is CASSVDGVPHF.

In this sample, this clonotype turned up a few times. The chain employs TRBV3-1 and TRBJ2-2; 8 bases are shared with TRBD1. Trimming removed 1 base from V and 9 bases from J; junction bases left unmatched: 4. Looked up from germline, CDR1 is LGHDT and CDR2 is YNNKEL (reference sequence). The CDR3 has 14 amino acids. The CDR3 bases are TGTGCCAGCAGCCAAGTGACAGGGGCGCGGGAGCTGTTTTTT. Translation gives CASSQVTGARELFF.

The sample holds many counts of this clonotype. The CDR3 is CASRQSTATKRTVWAFF. CDR3 coding DNA: TGTGCCAGTCGGCAGAGCACTGCCACAAAACGTACCGTTTGGGCTTTCTTT. The chain joins TRBV28 to TRBJ1-1; D not resolved. The CDR3 runs 17 residues. The V end was cut by 9 bases, the J end by 11 bases, with 34 bases between. Per the germline V gene, CDR1 is MDHEN and CDR2 is SYDVKM.

CDR3 DNA: TGTGCCAGCAATCCGGGACCCTGGAATGAGCAGTTCTTC. Amino acids: CASNPGPWNEQFF. V and J are TRBV6-6 and TRBJ2-1; D may correspond to TRBD1 or TRBD2 (5 bases each). Germline CDR1 MNHNY, CDR2 SVGAGI (reference sequence). The CDR3 is made up of 13 amino acids. The V end was cut by 7 bases, the J end by 7 bases, with 14 bases between.

This clonotype was seen at least ten times. The chain uses TRBV29-1 and TRBJ1-5; D might be TRBD1 (5 bases). The CDR3 totals 13 residues. The germline CDR1 and CDR2 sequences are SQVTM and ANQGSEA. With 2 bases removed from V and 3 bases from J, the gap between germline ends came to 8 bases. CDR3 amino acids: CSVETGLNQPQHF. In DNA, the CDR3 is TGCAGCGTTGAAACAGGACTCAATCAGCCCCAGCATTTT.

This clonotype appeared many times. The junction departs from the called germline gene at one end, perhaps through a read error. V and J are TRBV4-3 and TRBJ2-1; 7 bases map to TRBD1. This CDR3 is 17 amino acids long. Germline V gene lookup returns CDR1 LGHNA and CDR2 YSLEER. The CDR3 spells CASSQDQGQTTYNEQFF. For the CDR3, the DNA is TGTGCCAGCAGCCAAGATCAGGGACAGACCACCTACAATGAGCAGTTCTTC.

Only a few counts were recorded for this clonotype. The CDR3 DNA sequence: TGCAGCGCCCACAAGGTGGGGCAGGGGAATTCACCCCTCCACTTT. Protein product: CSAHKVGQGNSPLHF. V gene TRBV20-1 combines with J gene TRBJ1-6, with D possibly TRBD1 on 6 matching bases. Per germline, CDR1 DFQATT and CDR2 SNEGSKA (reference sequence). CDR3 length: 15 residues.

This clonotype occurred many times. The chain has TRBV7-2 and TRBJ2-5, with D possibly called TRBD1 or TRBD2 (5 bases each). This CDR3 comprises 15 residues. Trimming removed 0 bases at V and 4 bases at J, with 12 bases between. CDR1 is SGHTA and CDR2 is FQGNSA in the germline V gene. The CDR3 is CASSLAGTVGETQYF. As DNA, the CDR3 is TGTGCCAGCAGCTTAGCAGGGACGGTAGGAGAGACCCAGTACTTC. Looking up the rest from reference TRBV7-2 and TRBJ2-5 gives the full variable domain: GAGVSQSPSNKVTEKGKDVELRCDPISGHTALYWYRQSLGQGLEFLIYFQGNSAPDKSGLPSDRFSAERTGGSVSTLTIQRTQQEDSAVYLCASSLAGTVGETQYFGPGTRLLVL.

The chain's CDR3 is CASSLRREDRGEQFF. Written as DNA, the CDR3 is TGTGCCAGCAGCTTAAGGCGGGAGGACCGGGGTGAGCAGTTCTTC. This chain connects TRBV7-9 to TRBJ2-1, with 8 positions matching TRBD2. Germline values: CDR1 SEHNR, CDR2 FQNEAQ (reference sequence). The CDR3 is 15 residues long. Unmatched junction bases numbered 9, after V lost 2 bases and J lost 9 bases.

Worth noting for this clonotype: Relative to the germline gene, one junction end is altered; a read error may explain this. The rearrangement links TRBV7-6 to TRBJ2-2, with D possibly being TRBD1 (7 bases). The CDR3 length is 15 residues. Germline lookup yields CDR1 SGHVS and CDR2 FNYEAQ. The CDR3 region is CASSLDRPNTGGLFF. The CDR3, as DNA: TGTGCCAGCAGCTTGGACAGGCCTAACACCGGGGGGCTGTTTTTT. Full variable domain (remainder filled in from reference TRBV7-6 and TRBJ2-2): GAGVSQSPRYKVTKRGQDVALRCDPISGHVSLYWYRQALGQGPEFLTYFNYEAQQDKSGLPNDRFSAERPEGSISTLTIQRTEQRDSAMYRCASSLDRPNTGGLFFGEGSRLTVL.

In regard to this clonotype: Just one base apart from a much larger clone, this may be a read error. The chain employs TRBV6-5 and TRBJ1-1, with TRBD1 matching 7 bases. Germline CDR1 MNHEY, CDR2 SVGAGI. V shed 5 bases, J shed 3 bases, and the junction held 12 bases outside the gene matches. The CDR3 is 16 amino acids. The CDR3 DNA follows: TGTGCCAGCAGTCTAACGGGGGGACAGCCGGACACTGAAGCTTTCTTT. Its protein is CASSLTGGQPDTEAFF.

This clonotype was seen ten or more times. The CDR3 protein is CASSSPGSPGEQYF. DNA for the CDR3: TGTGCCAGCAGTTCCCCTGGGTCCCCTGGCGAGCAGTACTTC. The chain has TRBV28 and TRBJ2-7; D not resolved. The V gene lost 4 bases and the J gene lost 6 bases, with 16 bases spanning the gap. The V gene's germline CDR1 is MDHEN and CDR2 SYDVKM. The CDR3 has 14 residues.